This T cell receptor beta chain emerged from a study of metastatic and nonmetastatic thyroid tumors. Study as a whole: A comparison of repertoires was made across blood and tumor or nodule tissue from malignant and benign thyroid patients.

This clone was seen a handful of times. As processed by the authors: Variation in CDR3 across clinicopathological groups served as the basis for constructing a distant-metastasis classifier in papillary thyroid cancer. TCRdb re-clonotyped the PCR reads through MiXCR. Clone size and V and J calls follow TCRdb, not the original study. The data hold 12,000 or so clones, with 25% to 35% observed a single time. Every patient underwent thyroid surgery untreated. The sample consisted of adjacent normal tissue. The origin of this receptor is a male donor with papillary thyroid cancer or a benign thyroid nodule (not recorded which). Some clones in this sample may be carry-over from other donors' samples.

CDR3 protein: CASRVDRENPYEQYF. The CDR3 coding sequence is TGTGCCAGCAGGGTGGACAGGGAAAACCCCTACGAGCAGTACTTC. The chain recombines TRBV6-1 with TRBJ2-7, with 8 bases fitting TRBD1. V trimming: 6 bases; J trimming: 2 bases; junction bases outside the gene matches: 9. This CDR3 comprises 15 residues. Germline-derived CDR1 and CDR2 are MNHNS and SASEGT.